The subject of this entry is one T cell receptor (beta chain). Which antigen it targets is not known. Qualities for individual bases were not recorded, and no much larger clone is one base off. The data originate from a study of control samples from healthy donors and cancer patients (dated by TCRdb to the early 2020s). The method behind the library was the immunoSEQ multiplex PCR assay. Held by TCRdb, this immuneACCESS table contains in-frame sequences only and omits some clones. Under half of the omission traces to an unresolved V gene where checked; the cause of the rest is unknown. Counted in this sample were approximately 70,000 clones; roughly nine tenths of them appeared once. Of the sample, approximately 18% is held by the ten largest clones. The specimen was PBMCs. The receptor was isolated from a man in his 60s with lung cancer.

In nucleotides, the sequence is TGTGCCAGCAGCGCGGGTCGTTGGGAGGGGACCCAGTACTTC. This yields the protein CASSAGRWEGTQYF. The rearranged chain carries TRBV9 and TRBJ2-5; 7 of the junction bases match TRBD2. The germline V and J ends show losses of 3 bases and 7 bases respectively, and no gene match explains 9 bases of the junction. From a lookup of the germline V gene, CDR1 and CDR2 are SGDLS and YYNGEE. Including the terminal cysteine and phenylalanine, the CDR3 comprises 14 residues. The entry retains the CDR3 DNA only, 42 bases that are in frame from base 1.